This record covers a single TCR beta chain. This specimen belongs to a study of cytomegalovirus exposure and HLA in healthy donors. The primer mix had 60 Vbeta and 13 Jbeta primers. Profiled with immunoSEQ multiplex PCR; TCRdb holds only in-frame clones, not every one. The sample records 200,000 to 300,000 clones, 82% being singletons. The CDR3 length is 13 residues. Germline CDR1 GTSNPN, CDR2 SVGIG (reference sequence). The chain joins TRBV30 to TRBJ2-5, with D unclear. The DNA end lines up better with TRBJ2-7; the J call may be wrong. The source of this sequence is a woman in her thirties or forties in good health and CMV-seropositive. The sequenced material came from PBMCs. DNA for the CDR3: TGTGCCTGGAGTGTTGGGCTTTCTTACGAGCAGTACTTC. It codes for CAWSVGLSYEQYF.